These 29 T cell receptor beta chains share one sample of origin, sequenced in a study of technical replicates of blood from a handful of donors. TCRdb's table, derived via immunoSEQ multiplex PCR, lists solely in-frame clones and lacks some. The repertoire includes 90,000 to 100,000 clones, about 96% of them detected once, and 0.36% sits in the top ten. The sequenced material came from T cells isolated from PBMCs. The source is a human donor in good health.

The chain uses TRBV2 and TRBJ1-4; D might be TRBD1 (5 bases). The ends were cut back, 5 bases at V and 3 bases at J, with 16 bases in the middle. Germline lookup yields CDR1 SNHLY and CDR2 FYNNEI. The CDR3 has 16 amino acids. In DNA form, the CDR3 reads TGTGCCAGCAGTTACCGGGACTCCAAGCCTAATGAAAAACTGTTTTTT. Translated: CASSYRDSKPNEKLFF.

V and J are TRBV10-3 and TRBJ1-5; possible D gene TRBD1, 5 bases. The length of the CDR3 is 16 residues. Germline values: CDR1 ENHRY, CDR2 SYGVKD. Trimming cost V 2 bases and J 4 bases, with 15 bases left between them. CDR3 bases: TGTGCCATCAGTGAGGGGAAAGGGGCCGGTAATCAGCCCCAGCATTTT. It is translated as CAISEGKGAGNQPQHF.

The V gene is TRBV7-9, the J gene TRBJ1-2, with unresolved D. From germline, CDR1 is SEHNR and CDR2 FQNEAQ (reference sequence). The CDR3 runs 14 residues. Trimming cost V 4 bases and J 0 bases, with 9 bases left between them. The CDR3 DNA sequence: TGTGCCAGCAGCTCACCCCGGGCTAACTATGGCTACACCTTC. Translating gives CASSSPRANYGYTF.

The rearrangement joins TRBV6-1 to TRBJ2-3; D remains ambiguous. Trimming stripped 0 bases from V and 1 base from J, with 8 bases between. There are 15 residues in the CDR3. CDR1 MNHNS and CDR2 SASEGT come from the germline V gene. The CDR3 loop reads CASSEALRGTDTQYF. The CDR3 DNA follows: TGTGCCAGCAGTGAAGCGCTGCGCGGCACAGATACGCAGTATTTT.

The chain couples TRBV7-9 to TRBJ2-7; 10 bases match TRBD1. The CDR3 totals 15 residues. Germline V CDR1 and CDR2: SEHNR, FQNEAQ (reference sequence). The V segment lost 5 bases and the J segment 2 bases; nucleotides outside the gene matches: 6. The CDR3 bases are TGTGCCAGCAGCGAAGCCGGGACAGGGGCCTACGAGCAGTACTTC. Translating gives CASSEAGTGAYEQYF.

For the CDR3, the DNA is TGTGCCAGTAGTCCCTCTGCCGGGTATAGCAATCAGCCCCAGCATTTT. Its protein product is CASSPSAGYSNQPQHF. V and J are TRBV19 and TRBJ1-5; unclear D gene. The CDR3 runs 16 residues. V gave up 5 bases and J gave up 0 bases, with 14 bases separating them. From germline, CDR1 is LNHDA and CDR2 SQIVND (reference sequence).

V usage is TRBV18 and J usage is TRBJ2-2; a possible D gene is TRBD2 (6 bases). V was clipped by 3 bases and J by 4 bases, with 21 bases between them. This CDR3 contains 18 residues. Germline V gene sequence: CDR1 KGHSH, CDR2 LQKENI. Here the CDR3 reads CASSPSIREITGTGELFF. In nucleotides, the CDR3 is TGTGCCAGCTCACCCTCAATTCGGGAGATTACAGGCACCGGGGAGCTGTTTTTT. The entire variable domain, with the rest obtained from reference TRBV18 and TRBJ2-2, is as follows: NAGVMQNPRHLVRRRGQEARLRCSPMKGHSHVYWYRQLPEEGLKFMVYLQKENIIDESGMPKERFSAEFPKEGPSILRIQQVVRGDSAAYFCASSPSIREITGTGELFFGEGSRLTVL.

This clone was seen only once. The V call is TRBV6-1, the J call TRBJ1-1; D is ambiguous. The germline V and J ends were trimmed by 0 bases and 7 bases, with 12 bases remaining between them. This CDR3 spans 14 amino acids. Germline CDR1 and CDR2: MNHNS and SASEGT. CDR3 in amino acids: CASSEALRGYEAFF. As DNA, the CDR3 is TGTGCCAGCAGTGAAGCGCTTAGAGGATATGAAGCTTTCTTT.

The rearrangement uses TRBV15 and TRBJ1-1, with D perhaps matching TRBD1 (6 bases). Trimming left V 2 bases short and J 3 bases short, with 10 bases between. The CDR3 totals 14 residues. CDR1 LNHNV and CDR2 YYDKDF come from the germline V gene (reference sequence). CDR3 loop: CATSRTGMDTEAFF. The CDR3 DNA follows: TGTGCCACCAGCAGAACAGGGATGGACACTGAAGCTTTCTTT.

J is TRBJ2-6 and V is TRBV10-3; D is undetermined. Germline loops: CDR1 ENHRY, CDR2 SYGVKD. This CDR3 is built from 14 residues. Trimming removed 3 bases from V and 0 bases from J, with 3 bases in between. The CDR3 DNA reads TGTGCCATCAGTGACAGCTCTGGGGCCAACGTCCTGACTTTC. It is translated as CAISDSSGANVLTF.

The chain links TRBV4-1 to TRBJ1-2; 9 bases are a match to TRBD1. This CDR3 region has 16 residues. V lost 2 bases, J lost 7 bases, and 11 bases stayed unmatched. Germline V gene sequence: CDR1 MGHRA, CDR2 YSYEKL. The CDR3 loop reads CASSQPGQGIRGGYTF. The CDR3 nucleotides are TGCGCCAGCAGCCAACCGGGACAGGGCATTAGGGGTGGCTACACCTTC.

The CDR3 region is CAVTGSTNEKLFF. The CDR3 bases are TGTGCCGTCACAGGGTCCACTAATGAAAAACTGTTTTTT. The chain couples TRBV10-3 to TRBJ1-4; tentative D call: TRBD1 (6 bases). This CDR3 spans 13 amino acids. Trimming cost V 11 bases and J 2 bases, with 12 bases left between them. Germline values: CDR1 ENHRY, CDR2 SYGVKD.

The J gene is TRBJ2-1, the V gene TRBV4-3; no clear D gene. V dropped 0 bases and J dropped 3 bases, with 9 bases sitting between them. The CDR3 covers 15 residues. The germline gives CDR1 LGHNA, CDR2 YSLEER. CDR3 residues: CASSQDGRIYNEQFF. The CDR3 bases are TGCGCCAGCAGCCAAGATGGTAGAATCTACAATGAGCAGTTCTTC.

The CDR3 sequence is CASSLGGGPYEQYF. The CDR3 nucleotides read TGTGCCAGCAGTTTAGGCGGAGGCCCCTACGAGCAGTACTTC. The rearrangement links TRBV27 to TRBJ2-7; D is possibly TRBD2 (5 bases). Per the germline V gene, CDR1 is MNHEY and CDR2 is SMNVEV (reference sequence). The germline V and J ends were trimmed by 2 bases and 2 bases, with 10 bases remaining between them. This CDR3 region has 14 residues.

The chain links TRBV11-2 to TRBJ1-3, with 7 bases fitting TRBD1. V shed 3 bases and J 6 bases; nucleotides not matched to a gene: 11. Germline CDR1 and CDR2: SGHAT and FQNNGV. The CDR3 covers 16 residues. The CDR3 nucleotides read TGTGCCAGCAGCTTGGGGGCAGGGGGAAGCGTAAACACCATATATTTT. Translating gives CASSLGAGGSVNTIYF.

The rearrangement uses TRBV28 and TRBJ2-2; tentatively, D is TRBD2 (5 bases). The CDR3 covers 15 residues. Trimming took off 6 bases at V and 5 bases at J, with 16 bases between the two ends. Germline lookup yields CDR1 MDHEN and CDR2 SYDVKM. Here the CDR3 reads CASSIGRERTGELFF. As DNA, the CDR3 is TGTGCCAGCAGCATTGGACGGGAAAGAACCGGGGAGCTGTTTTTT.

The V and J genes are TRBV30 and TRBJ2-6; 8 bases align to TRBD2. J lost 4 bases, V lost 8 bases, and 10 bases had no gene match. Germline CDR1 reads GTSNPN; CDR2 reads SVGIG (reference sequence). The CDR3 has 15 amino acids. CDR3 residues: CARSGGAQGANVLTF. The CDR3 nucleotides read TGTGCCAGATCGGGGGGGGCGCAAGGGGCCAACGTCCTGACTTTC. Complete variable domain (other parts from reference TRBV30 and TRBJ2-6): SQTIHQWPATLVQPVGSPLSLECTVEGTSNPNLYWYRQAAGRGLQLLFYSVGIGQISSEVPQNLSASRPQDRQFILSSKKLLLSDSGFYLCARSGGAQGANVLTFGAGSRLTVL.

The chain uses TRBV28 and TRBJ2-7, with 7 bases matching TRBD2. Germline-derived CDR1 and CDR2 are MDHEN and SYDVKM. Unmatched junction bases numbered 9, after V lost 10 bases and J lost 3 bases. The CDR3 consists of 13 residues. CDR3 sequence: CATTEGGSYEQYF. For the CDR3, the DNA is TGTGCCACCACTGAGGGCGGGAGCTACGAGCAGTACTTC.

The rearrangement uses TRBV27 and TRBJ2-5, with 8 bases identical to TRBD1. This CDR3 is 13 amino acids long. Germline V gene data show CDR1 as MNHEY and CDR2 as SMNVEV (reference sequence). J lost 5 bases, V lost 4 bases, and 3 bases had no gene match. The CDR3 sequence is CASSWTGMETQYF. CDR3 bases: TGTGCCAGCAGTTGGACAGGGATGGAGACCCAGTACTTC.

The chain is built from TRBV29-1 and TRBJ1-1, with a weak D call TRBD1 (5 bases). The CDR3 spans 13 residues. CDR1 is SQVTM and CDR2 is ANQGSEA in the germline V gene. V was trimmed by 7 bases and J by 1 base, leaving 13 bases between them. This CDR3 is CSATLTGNTEAFF. The DNA of the CDR3 is TGCAGCGCCACTTTAACAGGGAACACTGAAGCTTTCTTT.

Turning to this clone: One end of the junction varies from germline; a read error may be responsible. V is TRBV27 and J is TRBJ1-5; weak D call: TRBD1 (5 bases). This CDR3 spans 13 amino acids. Germline V gives CDR1 MNHEY, CDR2 SMNVEV (reference sequence). The CDR3 bases are TGTGCCAGCAGTATATCCCAGGGACAGCCCCAGCATTTT. It yields the protein CASSISQGQPQHF.

J is TRBJ2-3 and V is TRBV9; 9 bases map to TRBD2. V shed 0 bases, J shed 2 bases, and the junction held 7 bases outside the gene matches. The CDR3 has 17 residues. Germline V CDR1 and CDR2: SGDLS, YYNGEE. This chain's CDR3 is CASSVAGLAGFTDTQYF. The DNA for the CDR3 is TGTGCCAGCAGCGTAGCTGGTCTAGCGGGGTTCACAGATACGCAGTATTTT.

The J gene is TRBJ1-2, the V gene TRBV6-5; D perhaps matches TRBD1 (6 bases). CDR3 length equals 15 residues. V was clipped by 3 bases and J by 5 bases, with 16 bases between them. Germline CDR1 MNHEY, CDR2 SVGAGI. CDR3 protein: CASSYKQFRGYGYTF. The CDR3 nucleotides read TGTGCCAGCAGTTATAAGCAGTTCAGGGGATATGGCTACACCTTC.

The CDR3 reads CASSIYGQPQHF. The DNA for the CDR3 is TGTGCCAGTAGTATATACGGTCAGCCCCAGCATTTT. V and J are TRBV19 and TRBJ1-5; D remains unclear. Trimming removed 2 bases from V and 6 bases from J, with 5 bases in between. Germline V lookup: CDR1 LNHDA, CDR2 SQIVND (reference sequence). This CDR3 has 12 residues. Supplemented by reference TRBV19 and TRBJ1-5, the full variable domain reads DGGITQSPKYLFRKEGQNVTLSCEQNLNHDAMYWYRQDPGQGLRLIYYSQIVNDFQKGDIAEGYSVSREKKESFPLTVTSAQKNPTAFYLCASSIYGQPQHFGDGTRLSIL.

This sequence joins TRBV19 and TRBJ2-6, with D tentatively TRBD1 (6 bases). This CDR3 spans 20 amino acids. Germline V lookup: CDR1 LNHDA, CDR2 SQIVND (reference sequence). V lost 6 bases to trimming and J lost 1 base, with 25 bases between them. In nucleotides, the CDR3 is TGTGCCAGTAGAGACGCTAGCCTGGGGGACATCCTTTCTGGGGCCAACGTCCTGACTTTC. It yields the protein CASRDASLGDILSGANVLTF.

The chain has TRBV9 and TRBJ2-6; tentative D call: TRBD1 (5 bases). This CDR3 comprises 17 residues. From germline, CDR1 is SGDLS and CDR2 YYNGEE. V was clipped by 2 bases and J by 0 bases, with 12 bases between them. The CDR3 DNA follows: TGTGCCAGCAGCGTCGAGACAGACTTCTCTGGGGCCAACGTCCTGACTTTC. It encodes CASSVETDFSGANVLTF.

The rearrangement joins TRBV19 to TRBJ2-3; TRBD1 matches 7 bases. Losses at the gene ends were 5 bases for V and 10 bases for J; bases not matched to a gene: 21. CDR3 length equals 17 residues. Germline values: CDR1 LNHDA, CDR2 SQIVND (reference sequence). The CDR3 here is CASSAASGTVTPYAQYF. For the CDR3, the DNA is TGTGCCAGTAGTGCTGCCTCCGGGACAGTGACCCCTTATGCGCAGTATTTT.

The chain is built from TRBV9 and TRBJ2-5; 7 bases are shared with TRBD2. V gave up 4 bases and J gave up 4 bases; unmatched junction bases: 7. This CDR3 has 14 residues. CDR1 SGDLS and CDR2 YYNGEE come from the germline V gene. CDR3 sequence (DNA): TGTGCCAGCAGCAGGAGCGGGAACGGAGAGACCCAGTACTTC. It translates to CASSRSGNGETQYF.

The chain uses TRBV7-2 and TRBJ1-2, with 7 bases matching TRBD1. V lost 8 bases, J lost 9 bases, and 12 bases stayed unmatched. The CDR3 totals 13 residues. Germline lookup yields CDR1 SGHTA and CDR2 FQGNSA. In nucleotides, the CDR3 is TGTGCCAGCCTACTTACTCGACAGGGCCGCTACACCTTC. Translated, it gives CASLLTRQGRYTF.